This T cell receptor beta chain was captured by sequencing in a study of T-cell memory formation after mild COVID-19. Losses at the gene ends were 5 bases for V and 4 bases for J; bases not matched to a gene: 6. Germline V CDR1 and CDR2: SEHNR, FQNEAQ (reference sequence). The CDR3 is 15 residues long. This clonotype was seen a handful of times. TCRdb passed the 5' RACE reads through MiXCR, listing each CDR3 protein once. The sample carries hundreds of thousands of distinct CDR3 sequences, around 25% recorded once. This sequence was found in an adult woman who had mild COVID-19 (a few samples of this study predate the infection). Cell type and time point are not known. This rearrangement joins TRBV7-9 to TRBJ1-5; 9 nucleotides align to TRBD1. Sequences were obtained from PBMCs or a T cell subset sorted from them (not recorded which). CDR3 protein: CASSKTGGKNQPQHF. CDR3 nucleotides: TGTGCCAGCAGCAAGACAGGGGGTAAAAATCAGCCCCAGCATTTT. Together with reference TRBV7-9 and TRBJ1-5, the CDR3 gives the full variable domain: DTGVSQNPRHKITKRGQNVTFRCDPISEHNRLYWYRQTLGQGPEFLTYFQNEAQLEKSRLLSDRFSAERPKGSFSTLEIQRTEQGDSAMYLCASSKTGGKNQPQHFGDGTRLSIL.